This TCR beta chain was sequenced for a study of cytotoxic CD8 clonotypes in ibrutinib-treated CLL. Measured with immunoSEQ multiplex PCR; TCRdb has only the in-frame clones, and not every one. Of 35,000 to 40,000 clones listed, 70% to 80% are singletons. The CDR3 has 14 residues. Trimming removed 1 base at V and 3 bases at J, with 9 bases between. CDR1 and CDR2 (germline): SEHNR, FQNEAQ (reference sequence). The origin of this receptor is a human donor with chronic lymphocytic leukemia. The gene calls are TRBV7-9 and TRBJ1-2; D unresolved. The source material was PBMCs, sampled at disease progression, from a patient treated with ibrutinib. The DNA of the CDR3 is TGTGCCAGCAGCTTAGAGGCGGGGTACTATGGCTACACCTTC. Protein: CASSLEAGYYGYTF. Full variable domain (remainder filled in from reference TRBV7-9 and TRBJ1-2): DTGVSQNPRHKITKRGQNVTFRCDPISEHNRLYWYRQTLGQGPEFLTYFQNEAQLEKSRLLSDRFSAERPKGSFSTLEIQRTEQGDSAMYLCASSLEAGYYGYTFGSGTRLTVV.